Detailed here is one TCR beta chain. Regions amplified from RNA transcripts were the TCR beta CDR3 regions. First-round RT-PCR of the TCR CDR3 relied on the HTBI primer set. TCRdb fed the multiplex PCR reads into MiXCR, producing one record per CDR3 protein. The repertoire holds some 770,000 distinct CDR3 sequences, roughly 17% seen once, with around 8.1% in the top ten. Based on clinical symptoms, serum thyroxine and TRAb, thyroid ultrasound and orbital computed tomography, diagnoses were reached. This record belongs to a study of T cells in Graves' hyperthyroidism and ophthalmopathy. The clonotype originates from a man younger than 35 with Graves' hyperthyroidism. The sequenced sample was blood.

CDR3 sequence (DNA): TGTGCCAGCAGCCCCCTGGCGTACGGGGAGCTGTTTTTT. It yields the protein CASSPLAYGELFF. The rearrangement joins TRBV7-9 to TRBJ2-2; no firm D call. The CDR3 is 13 residues long. V gave up 5 bases and J gave up 7 bases, with 11 bases separating them. CDR1 is SEHNR, CDR2 FQNEAQ, per germline (reference sequence).